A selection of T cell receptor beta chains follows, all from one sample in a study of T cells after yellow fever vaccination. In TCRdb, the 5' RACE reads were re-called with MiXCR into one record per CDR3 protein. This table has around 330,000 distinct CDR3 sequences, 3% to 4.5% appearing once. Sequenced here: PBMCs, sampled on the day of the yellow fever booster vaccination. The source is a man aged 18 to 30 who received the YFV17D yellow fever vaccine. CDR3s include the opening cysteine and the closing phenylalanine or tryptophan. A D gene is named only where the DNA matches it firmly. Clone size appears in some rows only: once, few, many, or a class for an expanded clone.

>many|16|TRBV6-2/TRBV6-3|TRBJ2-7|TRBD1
CASSYHRDRDSYEQYF
TGTGCCAGCAGTTACCACCGGGACAGGGATTCCTACGAGCAGTACTTC
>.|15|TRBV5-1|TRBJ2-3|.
CASSLGQISTDTQYF
TGCGCCAGCAGCTTGGGACAGATTAGCACAGATACGCAGTATTTT
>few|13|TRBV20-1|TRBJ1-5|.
CSAIRGPRQPQHF
TGCAGTGCAATCCGGGGGCCGCGACAGCCCCAGCATTTT
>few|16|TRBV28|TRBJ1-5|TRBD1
CASSLTGGHSNQPQHF
TGTGCCAGCAGTTTAACAGGGGGTCATAGTAATCAGCCCCAGCATTTT
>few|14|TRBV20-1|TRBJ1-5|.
CSARIRSYNQPQHF
TGCAGTGCTAGGATACGTTCCTACAATCAGCCCCAGCATTTT
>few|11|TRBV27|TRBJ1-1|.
CATRKGTEAFF
TGTGCCACCAGGAAGGGCACTGAAGCTTTCTTT
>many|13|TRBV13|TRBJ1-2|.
CASGTGSPYGYTF
TGTGCCAGCGGAACAGGGTCCCCTTATGGCTACACCTTC
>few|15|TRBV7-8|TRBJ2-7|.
CASSFSGRISYEQYF
TGTGCCAGCAGCTTTTCAGGCAGAATCTCCTACGAGCAGTACTTC
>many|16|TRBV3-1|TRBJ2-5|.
CASSQVGEAFKETQYF
TGTGCCAGCAGCCAAGTCGGGGAGGCATTTAAAGAGACCCAGTACTTC
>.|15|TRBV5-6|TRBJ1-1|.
CASSLFGEGPTEAFF
TGTGCCAGCAGCTTGTTTGGGGAGGGACCCACTGAAGCTTTCTTT
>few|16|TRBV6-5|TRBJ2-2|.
CASSGLAGRGTGELFF
TGTGCCAGCAGTGGCCTGGCGGGCCGGGGCACCGGGGAGCTGTTTTTT
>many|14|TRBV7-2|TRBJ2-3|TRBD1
CASSITGGRDTQYF
TGTGCCAGCAGCATAACAGGGGGCAGGGATACGCAGTATTTT
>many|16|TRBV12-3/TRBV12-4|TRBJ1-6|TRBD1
CASSLGGQTNNSPLHF
TGTGCCAGCAGTTTAGGGGGACAGACAAATAATTCACCCCTCCACTTT
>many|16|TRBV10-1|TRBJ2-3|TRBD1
CASSESRDSFPDTQYF
TGCGCCAGCAGTGAGTCTAGGGACAGTTTTCCAGATACGCAGTATTTT
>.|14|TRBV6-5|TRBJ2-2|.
CASSSSDVTGELFF
.
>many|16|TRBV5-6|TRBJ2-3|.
CASSREGRRFTDTQYF
TGTGCCAGCAGCAGAGAGGGACGGAGATTCACAGATACGCAGTATTTT
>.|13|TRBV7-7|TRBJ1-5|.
CASSLSENQPQHF
TGTGCTAGCAGCTTGTCTGAGAATCAGCCCCAGCATTTT
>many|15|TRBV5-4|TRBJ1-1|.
CASSPGGAEGTEAFF
TGTGCCAGCAGCCCCGGGGGGGCGGAGGGCACTGAAGCTTTCTTT
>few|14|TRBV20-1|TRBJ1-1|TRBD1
CSATGTGVWTEAFF
TGCAGTGCTACCGGGACAGGGGTATGGACTGAAGCTTTCTTT
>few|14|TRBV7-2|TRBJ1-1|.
CATRTYAISTEAFF
TGTGCCACCAGGACCTACGCAATCTCCACTGAAGCTTTCTTT
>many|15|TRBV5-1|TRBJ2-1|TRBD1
CASSLGDRDQNEQFF
TGCGCCAGCAGCTTGGGGGACAGGGATCAAAATGAGCAGTTCTTC
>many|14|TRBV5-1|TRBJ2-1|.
CASSFPAGGNEQFF
TGCGCCAGCAGCTTCCCGGCTGGGGGCAATGAGCAGTTCTTC
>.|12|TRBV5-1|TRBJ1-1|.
CASSLVGEDAFF
TGCGCCAGCAGCTTGGTGGGGGAGGATGCTTTCTTT
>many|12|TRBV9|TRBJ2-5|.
CASSVADETQYF
TGTGCCAGCAGCGTAGCTGACGAGACCCAGTACTTC
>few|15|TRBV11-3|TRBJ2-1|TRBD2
CASSSGGARYNEQFF
TGTGCCAGCAGCTCCGGGGGGGCCCGGTACAATGAGCAGTTCTTC
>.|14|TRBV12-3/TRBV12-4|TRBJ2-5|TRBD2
CASSLGSGKETQYF
TGTGCCAGCAGTTTGGGTAGCGGGAAAGAGACCCAGTACTTC